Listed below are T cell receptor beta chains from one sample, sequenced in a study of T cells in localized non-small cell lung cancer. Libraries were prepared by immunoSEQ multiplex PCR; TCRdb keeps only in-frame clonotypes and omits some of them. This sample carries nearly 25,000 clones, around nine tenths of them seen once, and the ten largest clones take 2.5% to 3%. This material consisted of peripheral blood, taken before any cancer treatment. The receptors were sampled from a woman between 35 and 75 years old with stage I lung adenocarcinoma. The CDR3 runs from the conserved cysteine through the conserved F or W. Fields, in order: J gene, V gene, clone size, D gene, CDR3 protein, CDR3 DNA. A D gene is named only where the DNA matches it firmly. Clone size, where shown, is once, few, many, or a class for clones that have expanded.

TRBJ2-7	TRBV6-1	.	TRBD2	CASSITSGRIHEQYF	TGTGCCAGCAGTATTACTAGCGGGAGAATCCACGAGCAGTACTTC
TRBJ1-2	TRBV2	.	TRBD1	CAIRTGNGYTF	TGTGCCATCAGGACAGGGAATGGCTACACCTTC
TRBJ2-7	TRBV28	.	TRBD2	CASRLMGTSGIYEQYF	TGTGCCAGCAGACTAATGGGGACTAGCGGGATCTACGAGCAGTACTTC
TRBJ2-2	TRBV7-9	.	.	CASSLGPMQLFF	TGTGCCAGCAGCTTAGGCCCCATGCAGCTGTTTTTT
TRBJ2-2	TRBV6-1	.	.	CASRGLNTNTGELFF	TGTGCCAGCAGGGGGTTAAATACGAACACCGGGGAGCTGTTTTTT
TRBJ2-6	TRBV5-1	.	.	CASSLRTARGVLTF	TGCGCCAGCAGCTTGCGGACAGCGCGGGGCGTCCTGACTTTC
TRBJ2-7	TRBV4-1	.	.	CASSYLLAVTYEQYF	TGCGCCAGCAGCTACCTACTAGCTGTAACCTACGAGCAGTACTTC
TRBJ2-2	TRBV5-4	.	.	CASSLWPTELFF	TGTGCCAGCAGCCTCTGGCCTACCGAGCTGTTTTTT
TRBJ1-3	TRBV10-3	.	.	CAISGRLSGNTIYF	TGTGCCATCAGTGGCCGACTCTCTGGAAACACCATATATTTT
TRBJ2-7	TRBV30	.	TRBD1	CAWVRQGVTYEQYF	TGTGCCTGGGTTAGACAGGGGGTTACCTACGAGCAGTACTTC
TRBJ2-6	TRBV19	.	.	CASSIRRAGANVLTF	TGTGCCAGTAGTATTCGCCGGGCTGGGGCCAACGTCCTGACTTTC
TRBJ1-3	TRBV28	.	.	CASSLHLLTPTGNTIYF	TGTGCCAGCAGTTTACACCTACTAACCCCCACTGGAAACACCATATATTTT
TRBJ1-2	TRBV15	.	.	CATSRDRSSGYTF	TGTGCCACCAGCAGAGATCGGTCGTCGGGCTACACCTTC
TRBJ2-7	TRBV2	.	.	CASTPSGTANPQYF	TGTGCCAGCACCCCATCCGGTACAGCCAACCCGCAGTACTTC
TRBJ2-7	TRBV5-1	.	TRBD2	CASSSSGVYEQYF	TGCGCCAGCAGCTCTAGCGGGGTTTACGAGCAGTACTTC
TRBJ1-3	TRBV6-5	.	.	CASSSPPVSGNTIYF	TGTGCCAGCAGTTCCCCCCCCGTATCCGGAAACACCATATATTTT
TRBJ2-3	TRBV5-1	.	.	CASKGSDISDTQYF	TGCGCCAGCAAAGGTTCGGACATTTCAGATACGCAGTATTTT
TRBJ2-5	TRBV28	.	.	CASSLSGQETQYF	TGTGCCAGCAGTTTATCAGGGCAAGAGACCCAGTACTTC
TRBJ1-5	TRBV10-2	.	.	CASSGSGWNQPQHF	TGCGCCAGCAGTGGGTCGGGCTGGAATCAGCCCCAGCATTTT
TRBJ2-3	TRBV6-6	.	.	CASTLPPTDTQYF	TGTGCCAGCACTTTACCCCCGACAGATACGCAGTATTTT
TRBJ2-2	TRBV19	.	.	CASSTRPPPDTGELFF	TGTGCCAGTAGTACCCGACCCCCCCCAGACACCGGGGAGCTGTTTTTT
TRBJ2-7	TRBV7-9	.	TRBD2	CASQAGPYEQYF	TGTGCCTCTCAAGCGGGGCCTTACGAGCAGTACTTC
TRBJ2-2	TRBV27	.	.	CASSPPRTGELFF	TGTGCCAGCAGTCCCCCCCGGACCGGGGAGCTGTTTTTT
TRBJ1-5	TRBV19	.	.	CASSIWGDSNQPQHF	TGTGCCAGTAGTATATGGGGGGATAGCAATCAGCCCCAGCATTTT
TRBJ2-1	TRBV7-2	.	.	CASSSTTREQFF	TGTGCCAGCAGTTCCACAACAAGAGAGCAGTTCTTC
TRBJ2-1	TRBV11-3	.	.	CASSPRTDSYNEQFF	TGTGCCAGCAGCCCCCGCACTGACTCCTACAATGAGCAGTTCTTC
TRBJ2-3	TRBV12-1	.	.	CASSLEGGHLRWTDTQYF	TGTGCCAGCAGCTTGGAGGGAGGGCATTTGAGGTGGACAGATACGCAGTATTTT
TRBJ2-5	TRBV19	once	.	CASSTAAQETQYF	TGTGCCAGTAGTACGGCAGCTCAAGAGACCCAGTACTTC
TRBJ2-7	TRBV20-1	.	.	CSALSYEQYF	TGCAGTGCCCTATCCTACGAGCAGTACTTC
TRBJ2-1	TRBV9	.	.	CASSVEGPHQFF	TGTGCCAGCAGCGTAGAGGGTCCCCATCAGTTCTTC
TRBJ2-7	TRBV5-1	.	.	CASSVQAAHYEQYF	TGCGCCAGCAGCGTGCAGGCTGCCCACTACGAGCAGTACTTC
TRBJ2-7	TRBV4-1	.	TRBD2	CASSQTSEHLYEQYF	TGCGCCAGCAGCCAGACTAGCGAGCACCTCTACGAGCAGTACTTC
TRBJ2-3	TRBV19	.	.	CASSLSGFTDTQYF	TGTGCCAGTAGTTTAAGCGGATTCACAGATACGCAGTATTTT
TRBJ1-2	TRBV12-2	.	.	CASRLVNRRGVTLRGYTF	TGTGCAAGTCGCTTAGTAAACCGGCGGGGGGTCACCTTAAGGGGCTACACCTTC
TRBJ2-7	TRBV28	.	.	CASTTGGAYEQYF	TGTGCCAGCACTACAGGGGGGGCCTACGAGCAGTACTTC
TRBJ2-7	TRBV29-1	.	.	CSVLDRVYYEQYF	TGCAGCGTCCTGGACCGGGTTTACTACGAGCAGTACTTC
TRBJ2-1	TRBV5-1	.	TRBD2	CASSLASGKFGEQFF	TGCGCCAGCAGCTTGGCTAGCGGGAAGTTCGGTGAGCAGTTCTTC
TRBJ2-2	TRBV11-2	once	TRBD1	CASSRTGSTGELFF	TGTGCCAGCAGCCGGACAGGGAGCACCGGGGAGCTGTTTTTT
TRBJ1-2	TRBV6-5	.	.	CATKPIENYGYTF	TGTGCCACCAAGCCTATCGAGAACTATGGCTACACCTTC
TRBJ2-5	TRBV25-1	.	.	CASSGYRAQETQYF	TGTGCCAGCAGTGGGTACAGGGCCCAAGAGACCCAGTACTTC
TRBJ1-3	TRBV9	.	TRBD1	CASSAGQPGNTIYF	TGTGCCAGCAGCGCGGGACAGCCTGGAAACACCATATATTTT
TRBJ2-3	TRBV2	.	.	CASTGTSRTDTQYF	TGTGCCAGTACCGGGACTTCACGCACAGATACGCAGTATTTT
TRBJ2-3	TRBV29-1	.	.	CSVMGTDTQYF	TGCAGCGTTATGGGCACAGATACGCAGTATTTT
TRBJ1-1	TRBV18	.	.	CASSPRGFGTEAFF	TGTGCCAGCTCACCCCGCGGGTTTGGCACTGAAGCTTTCTTT
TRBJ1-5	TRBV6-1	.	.	CASSEMGLGDQPQHF	TGTGCCAGCAGTGAAATGGGATTGGGGGATCAGCCCCAGCATTTT
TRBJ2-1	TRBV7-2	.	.	CASSLEGRAGGWNNEQFF	TGTGCCAGCAGCTTAGAGGGCCGGGCCGGGGGCTGGAACAATGAGCAGTTCTTC